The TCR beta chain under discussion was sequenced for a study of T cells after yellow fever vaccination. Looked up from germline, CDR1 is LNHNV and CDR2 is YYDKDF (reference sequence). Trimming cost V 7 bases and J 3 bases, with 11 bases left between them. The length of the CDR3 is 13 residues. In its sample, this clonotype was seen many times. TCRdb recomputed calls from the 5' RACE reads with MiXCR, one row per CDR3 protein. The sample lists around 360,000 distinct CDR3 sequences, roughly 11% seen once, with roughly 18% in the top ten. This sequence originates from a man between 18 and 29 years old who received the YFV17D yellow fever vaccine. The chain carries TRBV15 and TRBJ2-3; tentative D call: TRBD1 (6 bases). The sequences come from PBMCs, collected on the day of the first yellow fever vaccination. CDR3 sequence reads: CATKNRVTDTQYF. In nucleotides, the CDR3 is TGTGCCACCAAAAACAGGGTTACAGATACGCAGTATTTT. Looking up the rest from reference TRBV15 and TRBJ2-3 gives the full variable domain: DAMVIQNPRYQVTQFGKPVTLSCSQTLNHNVMYWYQQKSSQAPKLLFHYYDKDFNNEADTPDNFQSRRPNTSFCFLDIRSPGLGDTAMYLCATKNRVTDTQYFGPGTRLTVL.